This TCR beta chain appears in the sequencing data of a study of blood T cell repertoires in COVID-19. Here immunoSEQ multiplex PCR was the method, and the copy in TCRdb shows in-frame clones only, minus some. Altogether a few hundred thousand clones are present, around 86% being singletons, with the ten largest covering about 1.9%. The CDR3 extends over 14 amino acids. Trimming removed 5 bases from V and 4 bases from J; junction bases left unmatched: 5. The germline V gene encodes CDR1 SGHTA and CDR2 FQGNSA. V and J are TRBV7-2 and TRBJ1-2; 9 bases are a match to TRBD1. The clonotype originates from a man aged 30 to 39 who had recovered from COVID-19. Sequenced: peripheral blood. In DNA form, the CDR3 reads TGTGCCAGCAGCCGTGGACAGGGGAGCTATGGCTACACCTTC. It translates to CASSRGQGSYGYTF.